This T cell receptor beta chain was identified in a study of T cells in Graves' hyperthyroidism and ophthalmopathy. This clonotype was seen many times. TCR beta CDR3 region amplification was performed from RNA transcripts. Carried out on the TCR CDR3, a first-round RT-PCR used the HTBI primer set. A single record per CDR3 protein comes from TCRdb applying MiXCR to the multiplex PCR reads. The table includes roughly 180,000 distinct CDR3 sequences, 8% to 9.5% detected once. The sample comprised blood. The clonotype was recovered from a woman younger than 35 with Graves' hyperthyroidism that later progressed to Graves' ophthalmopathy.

The CDR3 loop is CATSDLGLAGGTDTQYF. CDR3 bases: TGTGCCACCAGTGACCTCGGACTAGCGGGGGGCACAGATACGCAGTATTTT. This chain joins TRBV24-1 and TRBJ2-3; 13 positions match TRBD2. The V and J ends lost 4 bases and 1 base, in that order; junction bases with no gene match: 4. The CDR3 has 17 amino acids. CDR1 is KGHDR and CDR2 is SFDVKD in the germline V gene.